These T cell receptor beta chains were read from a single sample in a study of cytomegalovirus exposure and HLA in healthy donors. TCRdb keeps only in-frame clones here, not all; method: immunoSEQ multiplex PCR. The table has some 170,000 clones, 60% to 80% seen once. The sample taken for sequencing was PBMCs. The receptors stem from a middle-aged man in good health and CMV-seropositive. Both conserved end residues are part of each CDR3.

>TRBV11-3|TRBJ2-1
CASSQKREPPYNEQFF
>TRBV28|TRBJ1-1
CASSISGNTEAFF
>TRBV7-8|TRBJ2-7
CASSSISGIEQYF
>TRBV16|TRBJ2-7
CASSPWDRIYEQYF
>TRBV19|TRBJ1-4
CASSITGTGKEGLFF
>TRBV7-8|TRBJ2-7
CASSSRDSSYEQYF
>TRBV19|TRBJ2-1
CASSIGSGLAGDNEQFF
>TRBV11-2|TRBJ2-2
CASSLYPNTGELFF
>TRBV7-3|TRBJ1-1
CASRQDRNTEAFF
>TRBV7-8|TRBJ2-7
CASSGAGGRFEQYF
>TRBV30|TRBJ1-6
CAWSRQGNSPLHF
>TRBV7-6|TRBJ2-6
CASSPKDRGNSGANGLTF
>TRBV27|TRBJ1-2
CASSRPPGTTHLTF
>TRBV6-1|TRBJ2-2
CASSRQGNTGELFF
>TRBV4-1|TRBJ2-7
CASSQEIASGSYEQYF
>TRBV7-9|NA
CASSFGGTPYEQYF
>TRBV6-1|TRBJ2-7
CASSERTRREASYEQYF
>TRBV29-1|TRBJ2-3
CSVVSAGGPSDTQYF
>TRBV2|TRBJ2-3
CASSETGWDVGDTQYF
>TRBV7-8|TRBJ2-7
CASSLQDWTYEQYF
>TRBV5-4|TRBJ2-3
CASSLGQSTDTQYF
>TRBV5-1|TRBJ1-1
CASSHGQGKMNTEAFF
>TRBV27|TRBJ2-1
CASSLMGTGTNYNEQFF
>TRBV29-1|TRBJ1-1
CSVEFGLVNTEAFF
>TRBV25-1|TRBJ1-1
CASSGPGQGNLWTEAFF
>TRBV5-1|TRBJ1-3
CASSLAGPDGNTIYF
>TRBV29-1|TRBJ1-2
CSSGTGGDYGYTF
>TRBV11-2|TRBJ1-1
CASSPVGGVNTEAFF
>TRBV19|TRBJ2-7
CASSITSQALSYEQYF
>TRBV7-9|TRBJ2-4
CASSLGGTPRGNIQYF
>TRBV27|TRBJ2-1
CASSFPPTSGFYNEQFF
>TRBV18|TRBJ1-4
CASSPGRVEKLFF
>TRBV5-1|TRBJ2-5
CASSSPEAGGETQYF
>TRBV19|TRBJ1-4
CASSRPQGSNEKLFF
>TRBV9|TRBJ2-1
CASSASRNEQFF
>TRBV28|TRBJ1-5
CASSYLGGSQHF
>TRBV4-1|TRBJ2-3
CASSQQLAHGTDTQYF
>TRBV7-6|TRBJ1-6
CASSSYYRGLNSPLHF
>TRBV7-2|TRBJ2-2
CASSLASGLGGELFF
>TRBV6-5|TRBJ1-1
CASSETVNTEAFF
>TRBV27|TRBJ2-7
CASSLIAGRPYEQYF